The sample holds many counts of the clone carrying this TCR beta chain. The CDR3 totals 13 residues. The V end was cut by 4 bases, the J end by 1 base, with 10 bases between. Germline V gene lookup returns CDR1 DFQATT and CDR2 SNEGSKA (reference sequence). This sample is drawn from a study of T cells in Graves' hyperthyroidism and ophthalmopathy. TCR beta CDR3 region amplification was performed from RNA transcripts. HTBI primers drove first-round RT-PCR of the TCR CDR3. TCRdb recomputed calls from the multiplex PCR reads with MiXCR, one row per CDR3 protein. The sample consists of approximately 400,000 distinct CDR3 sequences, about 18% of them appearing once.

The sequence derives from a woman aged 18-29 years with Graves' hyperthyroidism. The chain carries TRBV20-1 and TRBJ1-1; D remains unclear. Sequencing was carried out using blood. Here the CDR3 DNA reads TGCAGTGCTACACCCCCACAGAACACTGAAGCTTTCTTT. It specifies CSATPPQNTEAFF.